Below, 7 T cell receptor beta chains from the same sample are listed, as sequenced in a study of OX40 agonist ivuxolimab in advanced cancers. Profiling relied on immunoSEQ multiplex PCR, and the TCRdb table lists in-frame clones only, not all of them. The sample includes approximately 60,000 clones, approximately 91% seen only once; the top ten take 5.5% to 8.5%. The source was CD4+ or CD8+ T cells sorted from blood, collected in a trial of the OX40 agonist ivuxolimab. These receptors all stem from an adult with an advanced solid tumor such as melanoma, head and neck, liver or kidney cancer.

This sequence joins TRBV5-1 and TRBJ1-2; TRBD1 is a possible D gene (6 bases). Looked up from germline, CDR1 is SGHRS and CDR2 is YFSETQ. The CDR3 sequence is 16 residues long. Trimming removed 0 bases at V and 2 bases at J, with 14 bases between. CDR3 amino acids: CASSLGRAGANYGYTF. The CDR3 nucleotides read TGCGCCAGCAGCTTGGGAAGGGCAGGGGCGAACTATGGCTACACCTTC.

V is TRBV27 and J is TRBJ1-1; 10 bases match TRBD1. Germline V gives CDR1 MNHEY, CDR2 SMNVEV (reference sequence). Unmatched junction bases numbered 9, after V lost 3 bases and J lost 5 bases. The CDR3 covers 16 residues. The CDR3 coding sequence is TGTGCCAGCAGTTTTTCCGGGACAGGGGTCTGGACTGAAGCTTTCTTT. This gives the protein CASSFSGTGVWTEAFF.

The chain carries TRBV28 and TRBJ2-3, with D tentatively TRBD2 (6 bases). The V gene lost 5 bases and the J gene lost 0 bases, with 9 bases spanning the gap. Germline values: CDR1 MDHEN, CDR2 SYDVKM. This CDR3 contains 14 residues. CDR3 sequence reads: CASSRSGSTDTQYF. The DNA of the CDR3 is TGTGCCAGCAGTCGGAGCGGGAGCACAGATACGCAGTATTTT.

The V call is TRBV5-5, the J call TRBJ2-1; 7 nucleotides line up with TRBD1. The junction had 7 bases not matched to a gene; V was cut back by 3 bases and J by 1 base. Germline-derived CDR1 and CDR2 are SGHKS and YYEKEE (reference sequence). The CDR3 covers 16 residues. CDR3 bases: TGTGCCAGCAGCTACCGACAGGGCGGATCCTACAATGAGCAGTTCTTC. Amino acid sequence: CASSYRQGGSYNEQFF.

This chain connects TRBV19 to TRBJ2-1; 10 bases agree with TRBD1. The germline gives CDR1 LNHDA, CDR2 SQIVND (reference sequence). The CDR3 extends over 15 amino acids. The trim removed 5 bases at V and 9 bases at J, leaving 10 bases unmatched. CDR3 nucleotide sequence: TGTGCCAGTAGTCCGGCCGGGACAGGGGTGGGTGAGCAGTTCTTC. This sequence encodes CASSPAGTGVGEQFF.

V and J are TRBV28 and TRBJ1-3; D is perhaps TRBD1 (5 bases). V lost 6 bases, J lost 2 bases, and 17 bases lay in between. Germline lookup yields CDR1 MDHEN and CDR2 SYDVKM. This CDR3 is built from 16 residues. CDR3 amino acids: CASSHPPGNAGNTIYF. The CDR3 DNA reads TGTGCCAGCAGCCATCCCCCAGGGAATGCTGGAAACACCATATATTTT.

V and J are TRBV2 and TRBJ1-2; 7 bases align to TRBD1. This CDR3 contains 15 residues. Germline V gives CDR1 SNHLY, CDR2 FYNNEI. The V and J ends lost 0 bases and 8 bases, in that order; junction bases with no gene match: 9. This chain's CDR3 is CASSEAQEGARGYTF. CDR3 in DNA: TGTGCCAGCAGTGAAGCGCAGGAGGGGGCGCGAGGCTACACCTTC.